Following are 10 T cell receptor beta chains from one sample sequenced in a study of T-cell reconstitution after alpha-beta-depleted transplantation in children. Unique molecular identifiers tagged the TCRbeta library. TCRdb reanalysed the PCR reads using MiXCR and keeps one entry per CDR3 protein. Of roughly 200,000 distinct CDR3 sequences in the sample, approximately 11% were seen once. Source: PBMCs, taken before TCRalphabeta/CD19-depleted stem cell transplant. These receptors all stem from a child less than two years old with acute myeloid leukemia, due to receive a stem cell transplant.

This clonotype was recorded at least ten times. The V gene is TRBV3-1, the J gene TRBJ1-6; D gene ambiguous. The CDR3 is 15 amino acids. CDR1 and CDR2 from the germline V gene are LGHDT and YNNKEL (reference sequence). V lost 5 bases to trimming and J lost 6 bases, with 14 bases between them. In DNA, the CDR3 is TGTGCCAGCAGCAACGGACTGATCGCTAATTCACCCCTCCACTTT. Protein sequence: CASSNGLIANSPLHF.

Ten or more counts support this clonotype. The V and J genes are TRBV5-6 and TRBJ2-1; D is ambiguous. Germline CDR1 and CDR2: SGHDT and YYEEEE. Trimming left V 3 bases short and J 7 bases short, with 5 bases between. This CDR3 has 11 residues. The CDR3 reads CASSSYNEQFF. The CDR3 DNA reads TGTGCCAGCAGCTCGTATAATGAGCAGTTCTTC.

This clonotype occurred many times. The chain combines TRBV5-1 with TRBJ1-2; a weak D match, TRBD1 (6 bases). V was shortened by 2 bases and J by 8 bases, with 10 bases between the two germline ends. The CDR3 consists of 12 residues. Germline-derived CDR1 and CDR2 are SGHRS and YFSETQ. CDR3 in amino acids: CASSFKGVGYTF. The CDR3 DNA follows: TGCGCCAGCAGCTTCAAGGGGGTCGGCTACACCTTC.

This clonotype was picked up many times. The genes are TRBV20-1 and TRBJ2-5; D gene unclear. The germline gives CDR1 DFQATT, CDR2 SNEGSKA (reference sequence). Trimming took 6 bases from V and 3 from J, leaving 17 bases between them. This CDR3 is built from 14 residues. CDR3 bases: TGCAGTGCCAGCCGTCTCACAATCAAAGAGACCCAGTACTTC. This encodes CSASRLTIKETQYF.

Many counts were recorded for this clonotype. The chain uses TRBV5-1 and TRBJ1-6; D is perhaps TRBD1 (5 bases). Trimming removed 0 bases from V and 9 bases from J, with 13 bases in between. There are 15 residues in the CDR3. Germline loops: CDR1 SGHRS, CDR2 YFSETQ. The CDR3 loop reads CASSLEGILGSPLHF. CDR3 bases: TGCGCCAGCAGCTTGGAGGGGATACTGGGTTCACCCCTCCACTTT.

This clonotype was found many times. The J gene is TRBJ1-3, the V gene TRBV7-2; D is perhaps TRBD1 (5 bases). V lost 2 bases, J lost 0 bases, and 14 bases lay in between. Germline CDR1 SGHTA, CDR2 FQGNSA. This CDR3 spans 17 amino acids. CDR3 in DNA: TGTGCCAGCAGCTTATGGGCAGGGTTGAGCTCTGGAAACACCATATATTTT. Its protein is CASSLWAGLSSGNTIYF. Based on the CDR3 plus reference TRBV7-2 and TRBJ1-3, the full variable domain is GAGVSQSPSNKVTEKGKDVELRCDPISGHTALYWYRQSLGQGLEFLIYFQGNSAPDKSGLPSDRFSAERTGGSVSTLTIQRTQQEDSAVYLCASSLWAGLSSGNTIYFGEGSWLTVV.

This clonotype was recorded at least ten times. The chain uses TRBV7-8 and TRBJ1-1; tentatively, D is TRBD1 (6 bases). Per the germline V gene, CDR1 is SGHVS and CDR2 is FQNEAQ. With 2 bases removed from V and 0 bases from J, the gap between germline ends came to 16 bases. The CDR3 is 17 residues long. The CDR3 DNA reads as TGTGCCAGCAGCTTATATCGAACCGGGACACTGAACACTGAAGCTTTCTTT. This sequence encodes CASSLYRTGTLNTEAFF.

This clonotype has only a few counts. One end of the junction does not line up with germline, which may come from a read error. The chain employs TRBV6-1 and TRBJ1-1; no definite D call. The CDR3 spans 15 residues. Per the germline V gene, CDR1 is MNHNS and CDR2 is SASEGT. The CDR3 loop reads CASSTQRYLNTEAFF. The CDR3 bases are TGTGCCAGCAGTACCCAACGGTACTTGAACACTGAAGCCTTCTTT.

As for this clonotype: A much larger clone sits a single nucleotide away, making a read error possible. CDR3 sequence: CASSYSGASTDTQYF. In DNA form, the CDR3 reads TGTGCCAGCAGTTACTCAGGGGCTAGCACAGATACGCAGTATTTT. The V and J genes are TRBV6-2 or TRBV6-3 and TRBJ2-3; D is perhaps TRBD1 (5 bases). There are 15 residues in the CDR3. V dropped 0 bases and J dropped 0 bases, with 7 bases sitting between them. Germline V gene sequence: CDR1 MNHEY, CDR2 SVGEGT.

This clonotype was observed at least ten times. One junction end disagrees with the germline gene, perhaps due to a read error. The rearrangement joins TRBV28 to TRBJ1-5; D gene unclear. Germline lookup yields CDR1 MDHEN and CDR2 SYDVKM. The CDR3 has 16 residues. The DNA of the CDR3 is TGTGCCAGCAGGCGTCCTACAACATCCGCTAATCGGCCCCAGCATTTT. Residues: CASRRPTTSANRPQHF. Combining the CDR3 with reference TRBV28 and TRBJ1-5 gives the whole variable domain DVKVTQSSRYLVKRTGEKVFLECVQDMDHENMFWYRQDPGLGLRLIYFSYDVKMKEKGDIPEGYSVSREKKERFSLILESASTNQTSMYLCASRRPTTSANRPQHFGDGTRLSIL.